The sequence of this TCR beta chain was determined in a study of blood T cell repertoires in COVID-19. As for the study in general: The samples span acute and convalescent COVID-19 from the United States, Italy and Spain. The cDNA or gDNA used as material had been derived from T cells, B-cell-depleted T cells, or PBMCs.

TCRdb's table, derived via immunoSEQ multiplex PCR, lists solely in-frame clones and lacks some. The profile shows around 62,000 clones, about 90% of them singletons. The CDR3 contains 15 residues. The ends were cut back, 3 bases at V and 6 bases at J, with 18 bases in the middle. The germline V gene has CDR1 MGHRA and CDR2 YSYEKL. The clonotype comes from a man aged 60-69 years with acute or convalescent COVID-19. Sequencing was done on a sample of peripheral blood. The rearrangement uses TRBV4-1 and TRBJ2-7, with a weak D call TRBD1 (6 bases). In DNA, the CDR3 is TGCGCCAGCAGCCATAGGCCGGACAGTGCAAGCGAGCAGTACTTC. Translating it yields CASSHRPDSASEQYF.